The 12 T cell receptor beta chains in this list originate from one sample, sequenced in a study of post-analysis software for immune sequencing data. Overall study results and limits: TRBV5-6, TRBV5-1 and TRBV20-1 belonged to a set of roughly five TRBV segments that were more frequent in patients than controls.

No antigen has been assigned to these receptors. Unique-molecular-identifier-tagged TCR beta cDNA libraries were used. Each CDR3 protein is one row after TCRdb ran MiXCR on the PCR reads. The table has around 250,000 distinct CDR3 sequences, 36% seen once. The material sequenced was blood. These receptors originate from a girl aged 5 to 17 with multiple sclerosis.

This clonotype was seen many times. CDR3 coding DNA: TGTGCCAGCAGCTTAGATGACCAGGTTGAGCAGTTCTTC. This translates into CASSLDDQVEQFF. This chain links TRBV11-2 with TRBJ2-1, with no clear D. Germline CDR1 SGHAT, CDR2 FQNNGV. The V end was cut by 0 bases, the J end by 9 bases, with 9 bases between. CDR3 length equals 13 residues.

The sample holds many counts of this clonotype. The chain combines TRBV5-6 with TRBJ2-1; D not certain. The CDR3 has 15 residues. CDR1 and CDR2 from the germline V gene are SGHDT and YYEEEE. Between the trimmed V and J ends, which lost 1 base and 2 bases, there was a span of 10 bases. The CDR3 nucleotides are TGTGCCAGCAGCTTGCGTGCGGCCCCCTACAATGAGCAGTTCTTC. This gives the protein CASSLRAAPYNEQFF.

The chain employs TRBV9 and TRBJ1-1; D gene ambiguous. In germline, CDR1 is SGDLS, CDR2 YYNGEE. The CDR3 runs to 15 residues. The V end lost 3 bases, the J end lost 5 bases, and 17 bases lay between the germline ends. For the CDR3, the DNA is TGTGCCAGCAGCGCCGGTCCCAGCGGGGAGACTGAAGCTTTCTTT. Translated: CASSAGPSGETEAFF. Based on the CDR3 plus reference TRBV9 and TRBJ1-1, the full variable domain is DSGVTQTPKHLITATGQRVTLRCSPRSGDLSVYWYQQSLDQGLQFLIQYYNGEERAKGNILERFSAQQFPDLHSELNLSSLELGDSALYFCASSAGPSGETEAFFGQGTRLTVV.

This clonotype was detected a few times. The CDR3 loop is CASSQDGGVNTEAFF. The CDR3 DNA reads TGCGCCAGCAGCCAGGATGGGGGGGTGAACACTGAAGCTTTCTTT. This chain joins TRBV4-1 and TRBJ1-1, with D possibly TRBD1 on 5 matching bases. The germline CDR1 and CDR2 sequences are MGHRA and YSYEKL. This CDR3 has 15 amino acids. Trimming pared 3 bases from V and 0 bases from J, leaving 11 bases between.

The chain joins TRBV10-3 to TRBJ1-2; 9 bases match TRBD1. Germline lookup yields CDR1 ENHRY and CDR2 SYGVKD. This CDR3 has 15 amino acids. Trimming at V came to 6 bases and at J to 7 bases, leaving 12 bases not matched to a gene. CDR3 DNA sequence: TGTGCCATCAGCAGAATCGACAGGGGGAAAATTGGCTACACCTTC. It yields the protein CAISRIDRGKIGYTF.

This clonotype appeared many times. This chain joins TRBV7-9 and TRBJ2-5; 8 bases fit TRBD2. There are 19 residues in the CDR3. Looked up from germline, CDR1 is SEHNR and CDR2 is FQNEAQ (reference sequence). V shed 8 bases, J shed 1 base, and the junction held 21 bases outside the gene matches. The CDR3 sequence is CASGKLAERAPILQETQYF. CDR3 nucleotide sequence: TGTGCCAGCGGAAAACTAGCGGAGAGGGCCCCCATTCTCCAAGAGACCCAGTACTTC.

V is TRBV19 and J is TRBJ1-5, with unresolved D. V lost 7 bases to trimming and J lost 0 bases, with 7 bases between them. Per the germline V gene, CDR1 is LNHDA and CDR2 is SQIVND (reference sequence). CDR3 length: 13 amino acids. The DNA of the CDR3 is TGTGCCAGTACCACATATAGCAATCAGCCCCAGCATTTT. Protein sequence: CASTTYSNQPQHF.

This clonotype was counted many times. The chain is built from TRBV15 and TRBJ2-6; the match to TRBD1 covers 8 bases. Trimming at V came to 0 bases and at J to 0 bases, leaving 4 bases not matched to a gene. CDR3 length: 18 residues. Germline lookup yields CDR1 LNHNV and CDR2 YYDKDF (reference sequence). CDR3 sequence (DNA): TGTGCCACCAGCAGAGATCTGGACAGGGCCTCTGGGGCCAACGTCCTGACTTTC. Translating gives CATSRDLDRASGANVLTF.

This sequence joins TRBV5-1 and TRBJ2-7; TRBD1 agrees at 7 bases. The closer fit of TRBJ2-5 to the DNA end suggests the J call may be wrong. This CDR3 is built from 14 residues. Per germline, CDR1 SGHRS and CDR2 YFSETQ. The CDR3 nucleotides read TGCGCCAGCAGCCTTACAGGGGCCCAAGAGACCCAGTACTTC. It encodes CASSLTGAQETQYF.

This clonotype was seen ten or more times. This sequence joins TRBV7-8 and TRBJ1-1; possibly TRBD1 for D (5 bases). Germline lookup yields CDR1 SGHVS and CDR2 FQNEAQ. Trimming cost V 6 bases and J 0 bases, with 23 bases left between them. This CDR3 spans 18 amino acids. The CDR3 spells CASSRTITPSTVNTEAFF. In DNA form, the CDR3 reads TGTGCCAGCAGTCGGACGATTACCCCTTCGACAGTGAACACTGAAGCTTTCTTT.

For the CDR3, the DNA is TGTGCCATCAGTGCGTTGACCGGGGCTACCGATACGCAGTATTTT. Its translation is CAISALTGATDTQYF. The V and J genes are TRBV10-3 and TRBJ2-3, with D perhaps matching TRBD1 or TRBD2 (5 bases each). The germline gives CDR1 ENHRY, CDR2 SYGVKD. V dropped 4 bases and J dropped 6 bases, with 17 bases sitting between them. CDR3 length equals 15 residues.

This clonotype was detected ten times or more. The chain recombines TRBV4-1 with TRBJ2-5, with D possibly TRBD2 on 6 matching bases. Trimming pared 4 bases from V and 4 bases from J, leaving 16 bases between. Germline V gene sequence: CDR1 MGHRA, CDR2 YSYEKL. The CDR3 is 15 residues long. The chain's CDR3 is CASSRQLGGGETQYF. CDR3 bases: TGCGCCAGCAGCCGACAATTGGGGGGTGGAGAGACCCAGTACTTC.